The clone carrying this T cell receptor beta chain was recorded at least ten times. Antigen unknown. This sample stems from a study of neurological immune-mediated disorders. Healthy control samples came from blood bank volunteers in Maryland, USA. The unsorted libraries had their origin in 2 million PBMCs stored at -80 C. CDR3 length: 16 amino acids. Germline values: CDR1 SGHVS, CDR2 FNYEAQ. J was trimmed by 4 bases and V by 5 bases; bases with no gene match: 13. Whole-study findings and limits: No sharing of CDR3 amino acid sequences was observed among expanded clones across subjects, suggesting private repertoires in all groups.

The making of cDNA relied on 5'RACE with 10-nucleotide random UMIs. TCRdb ran MiXCR on the 5' RACE reads and lists one entry per CDR3 protein. The sample yields nearly 30,000 distinct CDR3 sequences, 9% to 14% seen once. The receptor was derived from a woman aged 55-70 years in good health. Sample: PBMCs. The gene calls are TRBV7-6 and TRBJ2-7; 8 bases map to TRBD1. The CDR3 reads CASSPQAGGAGYEQYF. The DNA for the CDR3 is TGTGCCAGCAGCCCCCAGGCAGGGGGCGCAGGGTACGAGCAGTACTTC.